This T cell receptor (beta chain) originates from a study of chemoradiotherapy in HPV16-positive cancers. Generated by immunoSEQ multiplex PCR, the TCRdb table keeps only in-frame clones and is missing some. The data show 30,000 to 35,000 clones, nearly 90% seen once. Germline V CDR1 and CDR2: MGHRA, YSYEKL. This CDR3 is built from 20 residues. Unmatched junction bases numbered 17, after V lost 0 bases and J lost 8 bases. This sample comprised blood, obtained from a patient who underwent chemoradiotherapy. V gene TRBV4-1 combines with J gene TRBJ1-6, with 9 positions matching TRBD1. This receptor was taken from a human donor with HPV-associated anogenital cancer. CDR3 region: CASSQDPAGGQGGPHSPLHF. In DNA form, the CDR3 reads TGCGCCAGCAGCCAAGACCCCGCGGGGGGACAGGGAGGCCCTCATTCACCCCTCCACTTT.